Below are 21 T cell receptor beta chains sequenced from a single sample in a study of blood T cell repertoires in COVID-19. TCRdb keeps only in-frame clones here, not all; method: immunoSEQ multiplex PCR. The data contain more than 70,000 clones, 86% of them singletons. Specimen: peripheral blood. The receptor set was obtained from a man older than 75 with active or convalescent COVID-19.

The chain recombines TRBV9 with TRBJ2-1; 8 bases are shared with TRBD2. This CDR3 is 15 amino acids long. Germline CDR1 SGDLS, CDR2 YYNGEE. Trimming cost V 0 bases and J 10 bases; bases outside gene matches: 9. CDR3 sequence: CASSVGGLESWEQFF. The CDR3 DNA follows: TGTGCCAGCAGCGTAGGGGGACTAGAATCCTGGGAGCAGTTCTTC.

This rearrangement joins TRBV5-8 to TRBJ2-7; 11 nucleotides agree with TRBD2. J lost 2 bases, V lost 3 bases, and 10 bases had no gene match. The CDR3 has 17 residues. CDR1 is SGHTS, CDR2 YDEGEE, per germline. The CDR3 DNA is TGTGCCAGCAGCTCCGGGACTAGCGGCGCTTTGGCCTACGAGCAGTACTTC. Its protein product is CASSSGTSGALAYEQYF.

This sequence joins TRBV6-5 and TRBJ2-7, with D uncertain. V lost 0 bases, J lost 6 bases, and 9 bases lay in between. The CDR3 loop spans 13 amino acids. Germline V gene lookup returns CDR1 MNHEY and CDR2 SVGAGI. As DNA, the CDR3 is TGTGCCAGCAGTTACTCGAGTTCCCTCGAGCAGTACTTC. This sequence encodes CASSYSSSLEQYF.

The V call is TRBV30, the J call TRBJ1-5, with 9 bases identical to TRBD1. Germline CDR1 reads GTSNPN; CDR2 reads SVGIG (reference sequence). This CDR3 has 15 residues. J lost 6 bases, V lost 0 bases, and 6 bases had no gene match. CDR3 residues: CAWSVNNRGPQPQHF. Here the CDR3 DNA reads TGTGCCTGGAGTGTTAACAACAGGGGGCCTCAGCCCCAGCATTTT.

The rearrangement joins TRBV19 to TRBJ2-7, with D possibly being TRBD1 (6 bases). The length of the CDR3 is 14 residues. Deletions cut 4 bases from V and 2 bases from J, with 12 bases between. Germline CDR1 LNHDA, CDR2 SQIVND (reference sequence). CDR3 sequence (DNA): TGTGCCAGTAGTACCCGGGACAACACCTACGAGCAGTACTTC. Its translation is CASSTRDNTYEQYF.

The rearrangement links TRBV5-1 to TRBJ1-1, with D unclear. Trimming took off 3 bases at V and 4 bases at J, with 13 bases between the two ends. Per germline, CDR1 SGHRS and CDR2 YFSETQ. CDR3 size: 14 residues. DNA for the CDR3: TGCGCCAGCAGCTCGGACTCCGAGGGCACTGAAGCTTTCTTT. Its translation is CASSSDSEGTEAFF.

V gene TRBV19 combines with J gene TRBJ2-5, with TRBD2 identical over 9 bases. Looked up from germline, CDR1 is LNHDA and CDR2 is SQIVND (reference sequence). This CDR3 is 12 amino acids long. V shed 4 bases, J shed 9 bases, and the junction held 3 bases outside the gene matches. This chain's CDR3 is CASSTGLAPQYF. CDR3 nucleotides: TGTGCCAGTAGTACGGGACTAGCTCCCCAGTACTTC.

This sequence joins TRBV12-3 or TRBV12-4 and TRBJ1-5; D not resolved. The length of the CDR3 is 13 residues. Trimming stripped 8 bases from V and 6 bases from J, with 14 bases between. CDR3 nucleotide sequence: TGTGCCAGCCTAGGGAGTCTGGGTCAGCCCCAGCATTTT. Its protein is CASLGSLGQPQHF.

CDR3 in amino acids: CASRTTGSYEQYF. The DNA of the CDR3 is TGTGCCAGCAGGACGACAGGCTCCTACGAGCAGTACTTC. The rearrangement joins TRBV25-1 to TRBJ2-7, with D perhaps matching TRBD1 (6 bases). Per the germline V gene, CDR1 is MGHDK and CDR2 is SYGVNS. The CDR3 has 13 residues. The ends were cut back, 6 bases at V and 0 bases at J, with 9 bases in the middle.

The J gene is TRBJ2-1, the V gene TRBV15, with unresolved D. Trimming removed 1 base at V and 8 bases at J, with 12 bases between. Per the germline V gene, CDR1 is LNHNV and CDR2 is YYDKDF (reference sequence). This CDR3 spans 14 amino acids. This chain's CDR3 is CATSRVGVGDEQFF. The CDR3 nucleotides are TGTGCCACCAGCAGAGTTGGTGTGGGCGATGAGCAGTTCTTC.

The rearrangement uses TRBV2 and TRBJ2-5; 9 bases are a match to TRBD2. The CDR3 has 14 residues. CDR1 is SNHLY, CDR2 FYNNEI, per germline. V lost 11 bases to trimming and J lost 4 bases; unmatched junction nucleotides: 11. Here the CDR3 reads CAGARGGGTETQYF. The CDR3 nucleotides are TGTGCCGGCGCGCGGGGGGGAGGTACAGAGACCCAGTACTTC. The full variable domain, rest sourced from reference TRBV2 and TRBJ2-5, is EPEVTQTPSHQVTQMGQEVILRCVPISNHLYFYWYRQILGQKVEFLVSFYNNEISEKSEIFDDQFSVERPDGSNFTLKIRSTKLEDSAMYFCAGARGGGTETQYFGPGTRLLVL.

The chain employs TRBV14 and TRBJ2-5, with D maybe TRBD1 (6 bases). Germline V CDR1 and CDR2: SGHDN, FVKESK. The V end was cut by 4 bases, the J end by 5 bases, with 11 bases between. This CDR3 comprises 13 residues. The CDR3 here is CASSRDRLETQYF. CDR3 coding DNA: TGTGCCAGCAGCCGAGACAGGTTGGAGACCCAGTACTTC.

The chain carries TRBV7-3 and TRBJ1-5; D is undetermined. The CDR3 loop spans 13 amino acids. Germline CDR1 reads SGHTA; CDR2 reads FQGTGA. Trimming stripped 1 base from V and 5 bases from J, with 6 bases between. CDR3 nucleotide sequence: TGTGCCAGCAGCTTAAACGGGGATCAGCCCCAGCATTTT. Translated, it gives CASSLNGDQPQHF.

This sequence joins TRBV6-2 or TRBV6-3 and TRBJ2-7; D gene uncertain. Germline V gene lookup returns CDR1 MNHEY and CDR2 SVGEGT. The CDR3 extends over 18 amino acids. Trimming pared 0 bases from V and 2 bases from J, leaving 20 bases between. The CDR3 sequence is CASSYSVVFGRMTYEQYF. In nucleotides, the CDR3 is TGTGCCAGCAGTTACTCGGTGGTTTTCGGCAGGATGACCTACGAGCAGTACTTC.

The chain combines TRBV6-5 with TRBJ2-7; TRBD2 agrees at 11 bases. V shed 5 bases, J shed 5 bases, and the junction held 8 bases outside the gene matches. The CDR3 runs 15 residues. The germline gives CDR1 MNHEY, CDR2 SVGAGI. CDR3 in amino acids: CASSPLTSGRNEQYF. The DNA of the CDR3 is TGTGCCAGCAGTCCGCTCACTAGCGGGAGAAACGAGCAGTACTTC.

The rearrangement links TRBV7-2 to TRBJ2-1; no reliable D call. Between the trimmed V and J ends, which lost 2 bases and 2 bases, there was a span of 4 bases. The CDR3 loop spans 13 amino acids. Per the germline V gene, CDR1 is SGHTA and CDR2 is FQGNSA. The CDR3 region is CASSLNTYNEQFF. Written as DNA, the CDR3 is TGTGCCAGCAGCTTAAACACCTACAATGAGCAGTTCTTC.

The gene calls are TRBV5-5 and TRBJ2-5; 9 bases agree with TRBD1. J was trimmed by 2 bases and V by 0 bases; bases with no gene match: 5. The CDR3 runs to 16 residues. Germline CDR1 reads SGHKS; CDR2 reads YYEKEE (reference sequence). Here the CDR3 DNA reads TGTGCCAGCAGCTTGGCCGCGGGGACAGGGCAAGAGACCCAGTACTTC. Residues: CASSLAAGTGQETQYF.

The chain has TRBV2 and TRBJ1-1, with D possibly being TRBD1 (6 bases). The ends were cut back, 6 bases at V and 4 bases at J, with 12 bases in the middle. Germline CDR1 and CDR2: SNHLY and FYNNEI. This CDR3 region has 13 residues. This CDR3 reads CASRNRASTEAFF. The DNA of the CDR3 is TGTGCCAGCAGAAACAGGGCGAGCACTGAAGCTTTCTTT.

The DNA for the CDR3 is TGTGCCAGCGGGGAGGGACGGTGGTTCACCTTC. As protein: CASGEGRWFTF. The genes are TRBV7-3 and TRBJ1-2, with D perhaps TRBD1 (5 bases). The CDR3 runs 11 residues. Looked up from germline, CDR1 is SGHTA and CDR2 is FQGTGA. Trimming removed 8 bases from V and 13 bases from J, with 17 bases in between.

The CDR3 loop is CACPGQSSGNTIYF. The CDR3 DNA reads TGTGCCTGCCCGGGACAGTCCTCTGGAAACACCATATATTTT. The chain combines TRBV30 with TRBJ1-3, with TRBD1 matching 7 bases. The V segment lost 6 bases and the J segment 0 bases; nucleotides outside the gene matches: 5. CDR1 GTSNPN and CDR2 SVGIG come from the germline V gene (reference sequence). The CDR3 length is 14 residues.

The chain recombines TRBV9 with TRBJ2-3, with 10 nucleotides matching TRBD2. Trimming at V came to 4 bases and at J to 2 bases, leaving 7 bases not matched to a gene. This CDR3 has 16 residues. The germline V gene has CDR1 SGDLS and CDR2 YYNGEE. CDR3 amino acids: CASSPLAGGTTDTQYF. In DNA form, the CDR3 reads TGTGCCAGCAGCCCCTTAGCGGGAGGTACCACAGATACGCAGTATTTT.